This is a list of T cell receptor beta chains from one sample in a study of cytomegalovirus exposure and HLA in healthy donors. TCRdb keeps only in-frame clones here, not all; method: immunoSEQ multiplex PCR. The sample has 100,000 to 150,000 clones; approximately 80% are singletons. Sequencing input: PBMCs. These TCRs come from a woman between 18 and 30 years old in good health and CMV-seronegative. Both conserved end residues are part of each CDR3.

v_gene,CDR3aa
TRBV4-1,CASSYPGHLYEQYF
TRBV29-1,CSVERQSEAWRNTIYF
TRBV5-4,CASSSSPGAPGETQYF
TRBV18,CASSPTGTGRYNEQFF
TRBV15,CATSRATGILTNTEAFF
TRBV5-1,CASSLSQGALGYEQYF
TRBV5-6,CASSRRVVTDGYTF
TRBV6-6,CASRTGNGYTF
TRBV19,CASSIDRTSGISGELFF
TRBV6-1,CASSDTAATDTQYF
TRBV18,CASSPPSGTEETQYF
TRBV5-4,CASSSLLDIEAFF
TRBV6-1,CASSEEAGHYGYTF
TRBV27,CASRTGGSYEQYF
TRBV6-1,CASGTGNSYEQYF
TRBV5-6,CASSYTSASHNEQFF
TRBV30,CAWSVLRGPPGNGYTF
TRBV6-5,CASRRPGGAGEQFF
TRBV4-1,CASSQPRGANEQFF
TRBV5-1,CATSEDTGANVLTF
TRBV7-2,CASTKIAGSYEQYF
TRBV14,CASSQVSTGTTEAFF
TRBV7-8,CASSSVRGTDTQYF
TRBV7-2,CASSPRGLAGVDEQYF
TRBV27,CASSLFRPAARFVGEQFF
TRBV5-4,CASSLGAGGATDTQYF
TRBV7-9,CASSYPEGLRNEQFF
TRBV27,CASSLFRSNLSFF
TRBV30,CAWSGLSGFNNEQFF
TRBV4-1,CASSLQGRSGNTIYF
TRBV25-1,CASSAARGEGGTEAFF
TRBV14,CASTSEVSSYNEQFF
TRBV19,CASSIRGRGNTGELFF
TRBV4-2,CASSRTSSTNYEQYF
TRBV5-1,CASTMGTGGLADTQYF
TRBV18,CASSPDSFANTGELFF
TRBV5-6,CASRTAGSGNTIYF
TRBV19,CASSIEYGQGNQPQHF
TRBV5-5,CASSVGQGVYEQYF
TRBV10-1,CASSGSGAGTQYF
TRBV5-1,CASSGQGLGQETQYF
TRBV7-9,CASSSGALGAFF
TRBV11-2,CASSLDRYSNQPQHF
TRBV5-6,CASSRGQADTEAFF
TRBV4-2,CASSQAQGRRATNEKLFF
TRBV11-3,CASSPGLAGFNEQFF
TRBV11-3,CASSWAGQSQETQYF
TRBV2,CASRPGTSYEQYF
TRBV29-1,CSAWTGGRYEQYF
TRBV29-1,CSTTGTSGNNEQFF
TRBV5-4,CASSLESRVDGELFF
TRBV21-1,CASKITGTRNTEAFF
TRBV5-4,CASSHIARDRDHGYTF